This TCR beta chain is drawn from a study of blood T cell repertoires in COVID-19. Background on the study: The samples span acute and convalescent COVID-19 from the United States, Italy and Spain. PBMCs, B-cell-depleted T cells, or T cells were the source of the cDNA or gDNA that made up the material.

The assay was immunoSEQ multiplex PCR, and TCRdb's table has in-frame clones only and misses some. Of under 20,000 clones in the sample, 90% to 95% were seen once. CDR1 SGHVS and CDR2 FQNEAQ come from the germline V gene. V was trimmed by 7 bases and J by 0 bases, leaving 19 bases between them. The CDR3 contains 17 residues. Sequencing input: peripheral blood. The chain has TRBV7-8 and TRBJ1-3, with D uncertain. The sequence came from a human donor in a cohort sampled during active COVID-19. The CDR3 protein is CASTRLDFRRSGNTIYF. DNA of the CDR3: TGTGCCAGCACACGTCTCGATTTCAGGCGCTCTGGAAACACCATATATTTT.